One sample yielded the 28 T cell receptor beta chains listed below, sequenced in a study of control samples from healthy donors and cancer patients. The method was immunoSEQ multiplex PCR; TCRdb's version includes in-frame clones alone and lacks a portion of them. The data contain about 51,000 clones, about 92% of them seen just once; the ten biggest clones take up 1.6%. The source material was PBMCs. The receptors stem from a man between 40 and 49 years old with colorectal cancer.

The chain combines TRBV24-1 with TRBJ2-5, with TRBD1 identical over 10 bases. The V segment lost 3 bases and the J segment 5 bases; nucleotides outside the gene matches: 8. This CDR3 has 16 amino acids. CDR1 is KGHDR and CDR2 is SFDVKD in the germline V gene. In DNA form, the CDR3 reads TGTGCCACCAGTGATCCCGGACAGGGGGGCTGGGAGACCCAGTACTTC. Residues: CATSDPGQGGWETQYF.

The gene calls are TRBV7-9 and TRBJ2-7; tentative D call: TRBD1 (6 bases). CDR1 SEHNR and CDR2 FQNEAQ come from the germline V gene (reference sequence). Trimming took 4 bases from V and 5 from J, leaving 15 bases between them. The length of the CDR3 is 14 residues. The CDR3 DNA reads TGTGCCAGCAGCTCCCCGGGACACCCTGACGAGCAGTACTTC. Protein product: CASSSPGHPDEQYF.

The chain couples TRBV7-3 to TRBJ2-3; D remains ambiguous. Deletions cut 5 bases from V and 7 bases from J, with 19 bases between. CDR1 and CDR2 from the germline V gene are SGHTA and FQGTGA. The CDR3 length is 15 residues. CDR3 amino acids: CASSLGHDVRNTQYF. CDR3 in DNA: TGTGCCAGCAGCCTGGGTCATGATGTAAGAAATACGCAGTATTTT.

The rearrangement joins TRBV24-1 to TRBJ2-6, with a tentative D call TRBD1 (5 bases). The CDR3 extends over 16 amino acids. Trimming left V 2 bases short and J 1 base short, with 8 bases between. Per germline, CDR1 KGHDR and CDR2 SFDVKD. The CDR3 DNA reads TGTGCCACCAGTGATTCCAGGGCTTCTGGGGCCAACGTCCTGACTTTC. Translated, it gives CATSDSRASGANVLTF.

This chain links TRBV7-9 with TRBJ1-2; possibly TRBD1 for D (6 bases). Germline assignment: CDR1 SEHNR and CDR2 FQNEAQ (reference sequence). V lost 7 bases, J lost 4 bases, and 19 bases lay in between. This CDR3 is 15 amino acids long. In DNA, the CDR3 is TGTGCCAGCACCTTGGGGGGGGCGTCAATCTATGGCTACACCTTC. This gives the protein CASTLGGASIYGYTF.

The J gene is TRBJ2-3, the V gene TRBV5-8; 10 nucleotides align to TRBD2. The length of the CDR3 is 15 residues. Looked up from germline, CDR1 is SGHTS and CDR2 is YDEGEE. J lost 4 bases, V lost 1 base, and 3 bases had no gene match. The CDR3: CASSLRAGGPDTQYF. Here the CDR3 DNA reads TGTGCCAGCAGCTTGCGAGCGGGAGGGCCAGATACGCAGTATTTT.

The chain uses TRBV6-5 and TRBJ2-1; D is tentatively TRBD1 or TRBD2 (5 bases each). Trimming cost V 5 bases and J 4 bases, with 9 bases left between them. The CDR3 extends over 13 amino acids. Germline lookup yields CDR1 MNHEY and CDR2 SVGAGI. The CDR3 is CASSRGPYNEQFF. DNA for the CDR3: TGTGCCAGCAGTCGGGGACCATACAATGAGCAGTTCTTC.

The chain joins TRBV24-1 to TRBJ2-1, with 15 positions matching TRBD2. The trim removed 3 bases at V and 5 bases at J, leaving 7 bases unmatched. The CDR3 loop spans 18 amino acids. Looked up from germline, CDR1 is KGHDR and CDR2 is SFDVKD. The CDR3 nucleotides are TGTGCCACCAGTGATACTCGGACTAGCGGGAGGGGAAACAATGAGCAGTTCTTC. Residues: CATSDTRTSGRGNNEQFF.

The chain combines TRBV21-1 with TRBJ2-3; the D call TRBD1 from the table was never checked on the DNA. TRBV21-1 is assigned pseudogene status. The CDR3 spans 17 residues. CDR3 sequence reads: CASSKVQGAEDTDTQYF. The CDR3 coding sequence is TGTGCCAGCAGCAAAGTACAGGGGGCAGAGGACACAGATACGCAGTATTTT.

J is TRBJ2-1 and V is TRBV28; 9 nucleotides align to TRBD2. V was clipped by 7 bases and J by 5 bases; unmatched bases: 6. The CDR3 is 14 amino acids. Germline V gene data show CDR1 as MDHEN and CDR2 as SYDVKM. CDR3 sequence reads: CASIPSGTNNEQFF. The CDR3 coding sequence is TGTGCCAGCATCCCTAGCGGGACAAACAATGAGCAGTTCTTC. Full variable domain (rest looked up from reference TRBV28 and TRBJ2-1): DVKVTQSSRYLVKRTGEKVFLECVQDMDHENMFWYRQDPGLGLRLIYFSYDVKMKEKGDIPEGYSVSREKKERFSLILESASTNQTSMYLCASIPSGTNNEQFFGPGTRLTVL.

The V gene is TRBV11-3, the J gene TRBJ1-1, with a tentative D call TRBD1 (5 bases). CDR3 size: 14 residues. Germline CDR1 is SGHNT and CDR2 is YENEEA. V lost 6 bases and J 5 bases, leaving 16 bases between the germline ends. The CDR3 DNA sequence: TGTGCCAGCAGTTCCCGACAGATTAGTACTGAAGCTTTCTTT. This translates into CASSSRQISTEAFF.

This rearrangement joins TRBV7-6 to TRBJ1-1; D not resolved. Trimming removed 1 base at V and 7 bases at J, with 7 bases between. This CDR3 has 12 amino acids. Germline V gene sequence: CDR1 SGHVS, CDR2 FNYEAQ. The CDR3 here is CASSLVGSEAFF. CDR3 sequence (DNA): TGTGCCAGCAGCTTAGTGGGCAGTGAAGCTTTCTTT.

The chain couples TRBV29-1 to TRBJ2-1, with 12 bases matching TRBD2. Per germline, CDR1 SQVTM and CDR2 ANQGSEA. J lost 8 bases, V lost 8 bases, and 19 bases had no gene match. The CDR3 extends over 17 amino acids. The DNA of the CDR3 is TGCAGCTATTTCACAGGACTAGCGGGGCGACCTGGCCATGAGCAGTTCTTC. Its translation: CSYFTGLAGRPGHEQFF.

The chain couples TRBV19 to TRBJ2-2; unclear D gene. The CDR3 runs to 13 residues. Germline lookup yields CDR1 LNHDA and CDR2 SQIVND (reference sequence). Between the trimmed V and J ends, which lost 6 bases and 5 bases, there was a span of 10 bases. The CDR3 nucleotides are TGTGCCAGTAGGGCAGACCGAACCGGGGAGCTGTTTTTT. It is translated as CASRADRTGELFF.

V is TRBV15 and J is TRBJ2-5, with D tentatively TRBD2 (5 bases). There are 13 residues in the CDR3. Trimming cost V 1 base and J 3 bases, with 6 bases left between them. The V gene's germline CDR1 is LNHNV and CDR2 YYDKDF (reference sequence). The CDR3 DNA reads as TGTGCCACCAGCAGAGTCGGGGAAGAGACCCAGTACTTC. Protein sequence: CATSRVGEETQYF.

By share, this clone ranks as medium-sized. The genes are TRBV4-3 and TRBJ2-7; possibly TRBD1 for D (7 bases). Trimming removed 1 base from V and 4 bases from J, with 17 bases in between. CDR1 is LGHNA and CDR2 is YSLEER in the germline V gene. The CDR3 loop spans 16 amino acids. CDR3 DNA sequence: TGCGCCAGCAGCCAAGGGGGGGCAGGGGGAAGATACGAGCAGTACTTC. Protein: CASSQGGAGGRYEQYF.

The CDR3 is CASSLHLAEFYNEQFF. As DNA, the CDR3 is TGTGCCAGCAGCTTGCACCTAGCGGAATTTTACAATGAGCAGTTCTTC. The genes are TRBV11-2 and TRBJ2-1; 7 bases are shared with TRBD2. This CDR3 has 16 amino acids. The V gene's germline CDR1 is SGHAT and CDR2 FQNNGV. The V gene end was trimmed by 3 bases and the J gene end by 4 bases; junction bases not matched to a gene: 9.

The rearrangement links TRBV4-3 to TRBJ2-1; D may be TRBD1 or TRBD2 (5 bases each). The CDR3 runs to 15 residues. V gave up 1 base and J gave up 4 bases, with 11 bases separating them. Germline loops: CDR1 LGHNA, CDR2 YSLEER. The CDR3 bases are TGCGCCAGCAGCCAAGGGGTGGGGGATTACAATGAGCAGTTCTTC. It translates to CASSQGVGDYNEQFF.

The DNA of the CDR3 is TGTGCCAGCAGTTACTCGCGTAAGGTGGGGGGGGACAATGAGCAGTTCTTC. It encodes CASSYSRKVGGDNEQFF. The chain uses TRBV6-2 or TRBV6-3 and TRBJ2-1, with 7 nucleotides matching TRBD2. CDR3 length: 17 amino acids. Germline V gene lookup returns CDR1 MNHEY and CDR2 SVGEGT. The V gene end was trimmed by 0 bases and the J gene end by 5 bases; junction bases not matched to a gene: 10.

This clone has a single count. The genes are TRBV15 and TRBJ2-1; 9 bases fit TRBD2. CDR3 length: 15 residues. The V and J ends lost 1 base and 5 bases, in that order; junction bases with no gene match: 3. Germline CDR1 reads LNHNV; CDR2 reads YYDKDF (reference sequence). The CDR3 nucleotides read TGTGCCACCAGCAGAGGCGTAGCGGGAGACAATGAGCAGTTCTTC. Its protein is CATSRGVAGDNEQFF. The whole variable domain, remainder taken from reference TRBV15 and TRBJ2-1, is DAMVIQNPRYQVTQFGKPVTLSCSQTLNHNVMYWYQQKSSQAPKLLFHYYDKDFNNEADTPDNFQSRRPNTSFCFLDIRSPGLGDTAMYLCATSRGVAGDNEQFFGPGTRLTVL.

This chain links TRBV6-5 with TRBJ2-7; either TRBD1 or TRBD2 may fit D (5 bases each). CDR1 is MNHEY, CDR2 SVGAGI, per germline. The CDR3 has 12 residues. The V end lost 5 bases, the J end lost 3 bases, and 8 bases lay between the germline ends. The CDR3 loop reads CASSPGSYEQYF. CDR3 DNA sequence: TGTGCCAGCAGTCCAGGGAGCTACGAGCAGTACTTC.

The genes are TRBV9 and TRBJ2-7; no reliable D call. The CDR3 length is 15 residues. Deletions cut 0 bases from V and 2 bases from J, with 12 bases between. CDR1 is SGDLS, CDR2 YYNGEE, per germline. The CDR3 DNA follows: TGTGCCAGCAGCGTAGCCGCCGCAGACACCTACGAGCAGTACTTC. Its protein is CASSVAAADTYEQYF.

J is TRBJ1-2 and V is TRBV5-1; maybe TRBD1 (6 bases). The CDR3 covers 15 residues. Germline V gene data show CDR1 as SGHRS and CDR2 as YFSETQ. Deletions cut 3 bases from V and 4 bases from J, with 16 bases between. Here the CDR3 DNA reads TGCGCCAGCAGCTCCTCGGGGGGGCCTAGCTATGGCTACACCTTC. Translation gives CASSSSGGPSYGYTF.

The rearrangement joins TRBV18 to TRBJ1-5, with D hard to call. From germline, CDR1 is KGHSH and CDR2 LQKENI. The CDR3 loop spans 13 amino acids. Trimming took off 3 bases at V and 9 bases at J, with 12 bases between the two ends. The CDR3: CASSPEGWGPQHF. The DNA for the CDR3 is TGTGCCAGCTCACCTGAGGGTTGGGGGCCCCAGCATTTT.

The V and J genes are TRBV10-3 and TRBJ1-1, with D hard to call. Germline assignment: CDR1 ENHRY and CDR2 SYGVKD. This CDR3 is built from 16 residues. V lost 4 bases and J 2 bases, leaving 17 bases between the germline ends. CDR3 residues: CAISGSAGAQNTEAFF. CDR3 in DNA: TGTGCCATCAGTGGGTCGGCGGGAGCACAAAACACTGAAGCTTTCTTT.

V gene TRBV5-1 combines with J gene TRBJ2-1; 8 bases align to TRBD1. Germline lookup yields CDR1 SGHRS and CDR2 YFSETQ. J gave up 3 bases and V 4 bases, and 6 bases lay outside the gene matches. The CDR3 totals 15 residues. CDR3 protein: CASSAGQGNYNEQFF. The CDR3 coding sequence is TGCGCCAGCAGCGCTGGACAGGGTAACTACAATGAGCAGTTCTTC.

The chain recombines TRBV7-2 with TRBJ2-3; possible D gene TRBD2, 5 bases. Germline V CDR1 and CDR2: SGHTA, FQGNSA. The V gene lost 5 bases and the J gene lost 1 base, with 16 bases spanning the gap. The CDR3 spans 16 residues. CDR3 coding DNA: TGTGCCAGCAGCCACAGTGGAGAAGCGGGCACAGATACGCAGTATTTT. It encodes CASSHSGEAGTDTQYF. Based on the CDR3 plus reference TRBV7-2 and TRBJ2-3, the full variable domain is GAGVSQSPSNKVTEKGKDVELRCDPISGHTALYWYRQSLGQGLEFLIYFQGNSAPDKSGLPSDRFSAERTGGSVSTLTIQRTQQEDSAVYLCASSHSGEAGTDTQYFGPGTRLTVL.

Here the CDR3 reads CVTSWGPQETQYF. CDR3 bases: TGTGTTACCTCATGGGGTCCGCAAGAGACCCAGTACTTC. The V and J genes are TRBV2 and TRBJ2-5, with D hard to call. Per the germline V gene, CDR1 is SNHLY and CDR2 is FYNNEI. The CDR3 covers 13 residues.